This T cell receptor beta chain was retrieved from a study of Graves' ophthalmopathy and Graves' hyperthyroidism. Amplification of TCR beta CDR3 regions used RNA transcripts. In the first round, RT-PCR was carried out with HTBI primers, and a multiplex PCR formed the second round. TCRdb reprocessed the multiplex PCR reads with MiXCR, giving one entry per CDR3 protein. In the table there are about 600,000 distinct CDR3 sequences, approximately 35% of which are singletons. Serum thyroxine and TRAb, along with clinical symptoms, thyroid ultrasound and orbital computed tomography, were what diagnosis relied on. This CDR3 spans 14 amino acids. Trimming took off 5 bases at V and 0 bases at J, with 10 bases between the two ends. From germline, CDR1 is SGHAT and CDR2 FQDESV (reference sequence).

The chain is built from TRBV11-1 and TRBJ1-1; D gene unclear. The sequencing input was peripheral blood or thyroid tissue (not recorded which). The receptor's source is an adult man with Graves' hyperthyroidism. In DNA form, the CDR3 reads TGTGCCAGCAGCCACCCTTTAATGAACACTGAAGCTTTCTTT. Amino acids: CASSHPLMNTEAFF.